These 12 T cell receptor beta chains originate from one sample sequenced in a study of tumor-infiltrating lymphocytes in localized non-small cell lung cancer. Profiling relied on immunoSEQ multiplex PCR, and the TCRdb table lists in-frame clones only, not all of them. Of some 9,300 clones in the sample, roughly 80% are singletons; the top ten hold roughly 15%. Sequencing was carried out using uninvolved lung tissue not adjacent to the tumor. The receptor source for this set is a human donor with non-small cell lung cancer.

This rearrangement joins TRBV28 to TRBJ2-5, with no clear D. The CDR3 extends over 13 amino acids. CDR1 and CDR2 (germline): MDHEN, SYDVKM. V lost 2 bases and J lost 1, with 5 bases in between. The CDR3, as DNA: TGTGCCAGCAGTTTAGGACCCCAAGAGACCCAGTACTTC. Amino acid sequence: CASSLGPQETQYF.

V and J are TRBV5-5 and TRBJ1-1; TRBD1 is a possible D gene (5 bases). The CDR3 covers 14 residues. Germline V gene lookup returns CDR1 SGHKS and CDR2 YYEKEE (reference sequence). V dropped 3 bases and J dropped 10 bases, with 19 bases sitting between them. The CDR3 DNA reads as TGTGCCAGCAGCTCCAACGCACCTTGGGGGAGAGCTTTCTTT. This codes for CASSSNAPWGRAFF.

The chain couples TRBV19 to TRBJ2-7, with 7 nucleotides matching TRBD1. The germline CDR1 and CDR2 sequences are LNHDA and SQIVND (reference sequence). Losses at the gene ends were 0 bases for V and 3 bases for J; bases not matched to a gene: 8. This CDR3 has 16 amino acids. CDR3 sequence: CASSIEFTGVGYEQYF. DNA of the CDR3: TGTGCCAGTAGTATAGAATTTACAGGGGTGGGCTACGAGCAGTACTTC.

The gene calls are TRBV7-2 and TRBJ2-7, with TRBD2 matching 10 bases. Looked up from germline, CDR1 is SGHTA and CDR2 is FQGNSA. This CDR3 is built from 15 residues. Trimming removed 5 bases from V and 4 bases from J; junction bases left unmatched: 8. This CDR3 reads CASSLSGGAFYEQYF. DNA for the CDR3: TGTGCCAGCAGCCTAAGCGGGGGGGCCTTTTACGAGCAGTACTTC. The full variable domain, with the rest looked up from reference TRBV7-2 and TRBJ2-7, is GAGVSQSPSNKVTEKGKDVELRCDPISGHTALYWYRQSLGQGLEFLIYFQGNSAPDKSGLPSDRFSAERTGGSVSTLTIQRTQQEDSAVYLCASSLSGGAFYEQYFGPGTRLTVT.

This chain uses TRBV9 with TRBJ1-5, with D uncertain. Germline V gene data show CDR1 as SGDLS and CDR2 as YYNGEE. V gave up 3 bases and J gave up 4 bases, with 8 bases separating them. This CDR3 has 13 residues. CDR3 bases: TGTGCCAGCAGCGGCGACTGGAATCAGCCCCAGCATTTT. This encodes CASSGDWNQPQHF.

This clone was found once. This CDR3 reads CASSYSIGTSGNEQYF. For the CDR3, the DNA is TGTGCCAGCAGTTACTCCATCGGGACTAGCGGTAACGAGCAGTACTTC. The rearrangement joins TRBV6-5 to TRBJ2-7; 11 nucleotides agree with TRBD2. CDR3 length equals 16 residues. J was trimmed by 5 bases and V by 0 bases; bases with no gene match: 6. The germline gives CDR1 MNHEY, CDR2 SVGAGI.

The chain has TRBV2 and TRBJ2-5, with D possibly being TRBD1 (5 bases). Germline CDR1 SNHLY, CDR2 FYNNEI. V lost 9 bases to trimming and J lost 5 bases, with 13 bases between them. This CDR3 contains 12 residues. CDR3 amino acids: CASRGQSETQYF. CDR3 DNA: TGTGCCAGTAGGGGCCAGTCCGAGACCCAGTACTTC.

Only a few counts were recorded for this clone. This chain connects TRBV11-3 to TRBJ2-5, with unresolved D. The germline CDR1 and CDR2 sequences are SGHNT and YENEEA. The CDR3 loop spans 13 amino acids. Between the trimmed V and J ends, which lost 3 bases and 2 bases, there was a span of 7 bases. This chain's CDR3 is CASSFTLQETQYF. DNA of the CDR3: TGTGCCAGCAGCTTCACCTTACAAGAGACCCAGTACTTC. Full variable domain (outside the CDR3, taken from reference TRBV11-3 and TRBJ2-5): EAGVVQSPRYKIIEKKQPVAFWCNPISGHNTLYWYLQNLGQGPELLIRYENEEAVDDSQLPKDRFSAERLKGVDSTLKIQPAELGDSAVYLCASSFTLQETQYFGPGTRLLVL.

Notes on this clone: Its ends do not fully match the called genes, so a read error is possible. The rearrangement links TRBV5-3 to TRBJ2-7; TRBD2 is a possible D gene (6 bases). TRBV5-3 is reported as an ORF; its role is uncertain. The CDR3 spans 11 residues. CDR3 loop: CASSLAGRQYF. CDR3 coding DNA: TGTGCCAGCAGCTTGGCGGGGCGCCAGTACTTC.

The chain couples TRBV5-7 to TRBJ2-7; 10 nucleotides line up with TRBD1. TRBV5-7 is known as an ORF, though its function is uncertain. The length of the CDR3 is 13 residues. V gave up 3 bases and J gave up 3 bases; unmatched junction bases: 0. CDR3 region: CASSWTGGYEQYF. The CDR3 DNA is TGTGCCAGCAGCTGGACAGGGGGCTACGAGCAGTACTTC.

The CDR3 spells CASSLNLNNEQFF. CDR3 coding DNA: TGTGCCAGCAGCTTAAACTTAAACAATGAGCAGTTCTTC. This chain joins TRBV5-4 and TRBJ2-1; D call uncertain. V lost 2 bases and J 5 bases, leaving 8 bases between the germline ends. The CDR3 runs 13 residues. CDR1 SGHNT and CDR2 YYREEE come from the germline V gene (reference sequence).

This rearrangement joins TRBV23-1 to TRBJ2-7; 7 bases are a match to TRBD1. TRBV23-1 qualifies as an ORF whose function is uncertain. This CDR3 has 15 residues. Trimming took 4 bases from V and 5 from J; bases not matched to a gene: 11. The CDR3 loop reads CASSPTTGQSHEQYF. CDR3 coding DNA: TGCGCCAGCAGTCCGACGACAGGGCAGTCCCACGAGCAGTACTTC.